Presented here are 18 T cell receptor beta chains from one specimen sequenced in a study of regulatory T cells in long-lasting Graves disease. Through Arm-PCR of CDR3 regions and iRepertoire HTBI primers, TCR beta libraries were built. TCRdb re-derived calls from the multiplex PCR reads in MiXCR, one entry per CDR3 protein. The repertoire includes under 300,000 distinct CDR3 sequences, 20% to 25% of them detected once, and around 14% sits in the top ten. As for time point: newly diagnosed GD, antithyroid drugs for less than 3 months. PBMCs provided the RNA from which the TCR library was made. The material was peripheral blood mononuclear cells (PBMCs), obtained at new diagnosis, from a patient treated with antithyroid drugs. The receptors were gathered from a female donor with Graves disease.

This chain connects TRBV12-3 or TRBV12-4 to TRBJ1-6; perhaps TRBD1 as D (5 bases). V was pared by 0 bases and J by 7 bases, with 13 bases between. The CDR3 totals 16 residues. The CDR3 region has the DNA TGTGCCAGCAGTTTAGCGCGGGGGTCTGAAAATTCACCCCTCCACTTT. Its protein is CASSLARGSENSPLHF.

The chain has TRBV24-1 and TRBJ2-7; D is ambiguous. V lost 0 bases and J 3 bases, leaving 5 bases between the germline ends. The germline gives CDR1 KGHDR, CDR2 SFDVKD. There are 13 residues in the CDR3. As DNA, the CDR3 is TGTGCCACCAGTGATTTGTGGGGCTACGAGCAGTACTTC. Protein sequence: CATSDLWGYEQYF.

This clonotype was recorded many times. The genes are TRBV5-8 and TRBJ2-3; the match to TRBD2 covers 11 bases. From germline, CDR1 is SGHTS and CDR2 YDEGEE. Germline trimming cut 4 bases from V and 5 bases from J; bases unmatched to any gene: 15. This CDR3 has 18 amino acids. CDR3 DNA sequence: TGTGCCAGCAGCCGCGCATCGTCGACTAGCGGGAAACTAGATACGCAGTATTTT. It translates to CASSRASSTSGKLDTQYF.

This clonotype came up many times. The chain combines TRBV3-1 with TRBJ2-3; 14 nucleotides line up with TRBD2. There are 15 residues in the CDR3. Losses at the gene ends were 8 bases for V and 2 bases for J; bases not matched to a gene: 3. Germline CDR1 reads LGHDT; CDR2 reads YNNKEL (reference sequence). Here the CDR3 DNA reads TGTGCCAGCGGGACTAGCGGGGGACTCACAGATACGCAGTATTTT. This translates into CASGTSGGLTDTQYF.

Ten or more counts support this clonotype. The V gene is TRBV4-2, the J gene TRBJ2-3; tentative D call: TRBD1 (6 bases). V dropped 2 bases and J dropped 1 base, with 16 bases sitting between them. Germline CDR1 and CDR2: LGHNA and YNFKEQ. CDR3 length equals 17 residues. As DNA, the CDR3 is TGTGCCAGCAGCCAATATGTACAGGGTTCGGGCACAGATACGCAGTATTTT. It translates to CASSQYVQGSGTDTQYF.

The chain couples TRBV4-3 to TRBJ2-6; tentative D call: TRBD2 (6 bases). The germline gives CDR1 LGHNA, CDR2 YSLEER. CDR3 size: 18 residues. Between the trimmed V and J ends, which lost 2 bases and 0 bases, there was a span of 14 bases. The CDR3 nucleotides are TGCGCCAGCAGCCAATGGGGGGTAATGGGCTCTGGGGCCAACGTCCTGACTTTC. Encoded protein: CASSQWGVMGSGANVLTF.

The table lists this clonotype with many counts. The V and J genes are TRBV4-3 and TRBJ2-1, with 11 bases that match TRBD1. The germline CDR1 and CDR2 sequences are LGHNA and YSLEER. The CDR3 has 17 amino acids. Trimming removed 3 bases from V and 3 bases from J; junction bases left unmatched: 7. CDR3 in DNA: TGCGCCAGCAGCCACCTCTCGGGACAGGGGGGCTACAATGAGCAGTTCTTC. Protein product: CASSHLSGQGGYNEQFF.

This clonotype was seen many times. This sequence joins TRBV3-1 and TRBJ1-2, with a weak D call TRBD1 (5 bases). The germline V gene encodes CDR1 LGHDT and CDR2 YNNKEL (reference sequence). This CDR3 contains 15 residues. Trimming cost V 5 bases and J 2 bases, with 15 bases left between them. The DNA of the CDR3 is TGTGCCAGCAGCGCAGCCGGGACGGGGAACTATGGCTACACCTTC. Translated: CASSAAGTGNYGYTF.

The chain combines TRBV28 with TRBJ2-2; D unclear. Trimming removed 7 bases from V and 7 bases from J, with 22 bases in between. Germline V gene data show CDR1 as MDHEN and CDR2 as SYDVKM. The CDR3 spans 16 residues. The CDR3 region has the DNA TGTGCCAGCACCACCTCTGCCCCGAAGGGAATCGGGGAGCTGTTTTTT. Its protein product is CASTTSAPKGIGELFF.

This clonotype appeared many times. V gene TRBV3-1 combines with J gene TRBJ1-2; D perhaps matches TRBD1 (5 bases). Trimming shortened V by 3 bases and J by 8 bases, and 19 bases separated the two germline ends. The CDR3 is made up of 15 amino acids. The germline CDR1 and CDR2 sequences are LGHDT and YNNKEL (reference sequence). CDR3 in amino acids: CASSHDSHAGQGYTF. The DNA for the CDR3 is TGTGCCAGCAGCCACGACAGTCATGCCGGGCAGGGCTACACCTTC. Combining the CDR3 with reference TRBV3-1 and TRBJ1-2 gives the whole variable domain DTAVSQTPKYLVTQMGNDKSIKCEQNLGHDTMYWYKQDSKKFLKIMFSYNNKELIINETVPNRFSPKSPDKAHLNLHINSLELGDSAVYFCASSHDSHAGQGYTFGSGTRLTVV.

Points on this clonotype: With a much larger clone just one base away, this may be a read error. This sequence joins TRBV7-8 and TRBJ2-3; D gene ambiguous. The length of the CDR3 is 14 residues. The V gene's germline CDR1 is SGHVS and CDR2 FQNEAQ. V dropped 5 bases and J dropped 6 bases, with 15 bases sitting between them. Written as DNA, the CDR3 is TGTGCCAGCAGCCGGGCTCTAAAGGACGATACGCAGTATTTT. It is translated as CASSRALKDDTQYF.

This clonotype was seen repeatedly, ten times or more. The chain uses TRBV20-1 and TRBJ1-2, with 7 nucleotides matching TRBD1. Per germline, CDR1 DFQATT and CDR2 SNEGSKA (reference sequence). The CDR3 is 18 residues long. The chain's CDR3 is CKESGRWTGIVYNYGYTF. CDR3 in DNA: TGCAAAGAGTCGGGTCGATGGACAGGAATTGTTTACAACTATGGCTACACCTTC.

V is TRBV7-6 and J is TRBJ2-1; D is tentatively TRBD1 or TRBD2 (6 bases each). Deletions cut 5 bases from V and 2 bases from J, with 19 bases between. The CDR3 covers 17 residues. Germline V gives CDR1 SGHVS, CDR2 FNYEAQ. The CDR3 DNA reads as TGTGCCAGCAGCACGTACCGTCGGAGGGGGGCCTACAATGAGCAGTTCTTC. This encodes CASSTYRRRGAYNEQFF.

This clonotype has more than one count but fewer than ten. V and J are TRBV7-6 and TRBJ1-4, with a tentative D call TRBD1 (5 bases). There are 15 residues in the CDR3. Germline V gene sequence: CDR1 SGHVS, CDR2 FNYEAQ. V was clipped by 5 bases and J by 2 bases, with 12 bases between them. The CDR3 region is CASSKEAGTNEKLFF. The CDR3 DNA is TGTGCCAGCAGCAAAGAGGCAGGGACTAATGAAAAACTGTTTTTT.

The gene calls are TRBV5-4 and TRBJ2-5; D is perhaps TRBD2 (7 bases). Germline CDR1 is SGHNT and CDR2 is YYREEE (reference sequence). The length of the CDR3 is 14 residues. V lost 0 bases, J lost 9 bases, and 15 bases lay in between. The CDR3 sequence: CASSLGGGREAQYF. For the CDR3, the DNA is TGTGCCAGCAGCTTGGGGGGGGGCCGGGAGGCCCAGTACTTC.

V and J are TRBV28 and TRBJ1-5, with 9 bases matching TRBD1. This CDR3 spans 16 amino acids. CDR1 is MDHEN, CDR2 SYDVKM, per germline. V gave up 7 bases and J gave up 1 base; unmatched junction bases: 8. The CDR3 spells CASTRDRDPSNQPQHF. CDR3 DNA: TGTGCCAGCACCCGGGACAGGGACCCGAGCAATCAGCCCCAGCATTTT.

This clonotype showed up many times. This chain connects TRBV11-2 to TRBJ1-1; D gene uncertain. This CDR3 region has 16 residues. From germline, CDR1 is SGHAT and CDR2 FQNNGV. Trimming removed 5 bases at V and 6 bases at J, with 22 bases between. The CDR3 DNA reads as TGTGCCAGCAGCCTACTGAGGACGGCCAAGAGCGCTGAAGCTTTCTTT. This translates into CASSLLRTAKSAEAFF.

This clonotype was seen ten or more times. The chain is built from TRBV6-1 and TRBJ1-1; a weak D match, TRBD1 (5 bases). Trimming took off 2 bases at V and 4 bases at J, with 14 bases between the two ends. Germline CDR1 and CDR2: MNHNS and SASEGT. This CDR3 region has 15 residues. Written as DNA, the CDR3 is TGTGCCAGCAGTGAACTGGGGGGTTGGAGCACTGAAGCTTTCTTT. Translation: CASSELGGWSTEAFF.